The 12 T cell receptor beta chains given below trace back to one sample, sequenced in a study of T cell responses to AZD1222 COVID-19 vaccine. TCRdb's copy holds only in-frame clones and misses some; the assay was immunoSEQ multiplex PCR. The data show 100,000 or so clones, around nine tenths seen once. The material was peripheral blood, obtained on day 0 of AZD1222 vaccination. The receptors shown here come from an adult in good health.

This rearrangement joins TRBV5-1 to TRBJ2-7; D gene uncertain. Trimming pared 0 bases from V and 3 bases from J, leaving 7 bases between. The CDR3 contains 13 residues. The V gene's germline CDR1 is SGHRS and CDR2 YFSETQ. CDR3 DNA sequence: TGCGCCAGCAGCTTGGGGGCAGACTACGAGCAGTACTTC. Translation: CASSLGADYEQYF.

This sequence joins TRBV10-3 and TRBJ2-5; D call uncertain. V lost 0 bases and J 2 bases, leaving 10 bases between the germline ends. In germline, CDR1 is ENHRY, CDR2 SYGVKD. The CDR3 has 15 residues. The CDR3 sequence: CAISESLANQETQYF. The CDR3 DNA sequence: TGTGCCATCAGTGAGTCGTTGGCGAATCAAGAGACCCAGTACTTC.

The V gene is TRBV28, the J gene TRBJ1-2; no reliable D call. Germline V gene data show CDR1 as MDHEN and CDR2 as SYDVKM. V lost 6 bases to trimming and J lost 7 bases, with 27 bases between them. The CDR3 covers 17 residues. CDR3 nucleotide sequence: TGTGCCAGCAGCCCTCTTACCTCGGCTCTTCCCACCCCTGGCTACACCTTC. It codes for CASSPLTSALPTPGYTF.

This rearrangement joins TRBV21-1 to TRBJ2-1; the DNA was not used to check the table's D call, TRBD2. TRBV21-1 has pseudogene status. The CDR3 has 17 amino acids. The chain's CDR3 is CASSDPSGRAPYNEQFF. Written as DNA, the CDR3 is TGTGCCAGCAGCGATCCTAGCGGGAGGGCCCCCTACAATGAGCAGTTCTTC.

The rearrangement links TRBV9 to TRBJ2-3; D is unclear. This CDR3 spans 13 amino acids. The germline V gene encodes CDR1 SGDLS and CDR2 YYNGEE. V lost 3 bases, J lost 0 bases, and 5 bases lay in between. CDR3 DNA: TGTGCCAGCAGCGCGTATAGCACAGATACGCAGTATTTT. Protein sequence: CASSAYSTDTQYF.

The rearrangement uses TRBV3-1 (or the pseudogene TRBV3-2) and TRBJ1-1; D gene unclear. In germline, CDR1 is LGHDT, CDR2 YNNKEL (reference sequence). Trimming took 2 bases from V and 1 from J, leaving 5 bases between them. The CDR3 has 13 amino acids. CDR3 sequence reads: CASSQKQNTEAFF. For the CDR3, the DNA is TGTGCCAGCAGCCAAAAACAGAACACTGAAGCTTTCTTT.

This rearrangement joins TRBV5-6 to TRBJ1-6; possible D gene TRBD1, 6 bases. The CDR3 spans 17 residues. Germline V gene lookup returns CDR1 SGHDT and CDR2 YYEEEE. Trimming took off 0 bases at V and 2 bases at J, with 12 bases between the two ends. This CDR3 reads CASSLDHRDPYNSPLHF. The CDR3 coding sequence is TGTGCCAGCAGCTTGGATCACAGGGACCCCTATAATTCACCCCTCCACTTT.

This clone was seen repeatedly, ten times or more. The genes are TRBV28 and TRBJ2-5; D gene uncertain. CDR1 MDHEN and CDR2 SYDVKM come from the germline V gene. Trimming removed 2 bases from V and 5 bases from J, with 6 bases in between. The CDR3 runs 12 residues. The CDR3 loop is CASSLLEETQYF. Here the CDR3 DNA reads TGTGCCAGCAGTTTACTTGAGGAGACCCAGTACTTC.

The chain combines TRBV25-1 with TRBJ2-2, with 9 bases identical to TRBD2. The CDR3 has 15 amino acids. Germline V gene lookup returns CDR1 MGHDK and CDR2 SYGVNS. The V segment lost 3 bases and the J segment 4 bases; nucleotides outside the gene matches: 3. CDR3 coding DNA: TGTGCCAGCAGTGATGGCGGGAGGGCCACCGGGGAGCTGTTTTTT. This translates into CASSDGGRATGELFF.

This chain links TRBV5-4 with TRBJ1-3; possible D gene TRBD1, 6 bases. This CDR3 is built from 17 residues. Germline V CDR1 and CDR2: SGHNT, YYREEE (reference sequence). With 4 bases removed from V and 0 bases from J, the gap between germline ends came to 17 bases. This chain's CDR3 is CASSRGMGGHSGNTIYF. The CDR3 DNA reads as TGTGCCAGCAGCAGAGGGATGGGGGGCCACTCTGGAAACACCATATATTTT.

The chain recombines TRBV29-1 with TRBJ1-1; D unclear. CDR1 is SQVTM and CDR2 is ANQGSEA in the germline V gene. This CDR3 is 11 amino acids long. Trimming pared 4 bases from V and 4 bases from J, leaving 7 bases between. CDR3 DNA: TGCAGCGTTGGGGATATCACTGAAGCTTTCTTT. Translated, it gives CSVGDITEAFF.

This clone was found once. The rearrangement joins TRBV5-8 to TRBJ1-2; D may be TRBD1 (6 bases). The germline V gene has CDR1 SGHTS and CDR2 YDEGEE. Trimming stripped 1 base from V and 5 bases from J, with 18 bases between. This CDR3 comprises 16 residues. In DNA form, the CDR3 reads TGTGCCAGCAGCTTGTTTCTGGAACAGGGCAGATATGGCTACACCTTC. Translation: CASSLFLEQGRYGYTF.